This entry lists 11 T cell receptor beta chains sequenced from one sample in a study of CD8 T cells in ankylosing spondylitis (dated by TCRdb to 2015 to 2018). The method behind the library was 5' RACE. TCRdb names Illumina HiSeq 2500 as the instrument used. TCRdb reworked the public reads: Q25 trimming with fastp, MiXCR clone assembly, productive beta chains retained. One record per CDR3 amino acid sequence lists the most common genes and DNA. This sample comprises tens of thousands of distinct CDR3 sequences, around 30% of them detected only once. The ten largest account for nearly 60% of the sample. Source material: blood, either unsorted or a sorted T cell fraction (not recorded which). Receptor source: a male donor with ankylosing spondylitis or in good health (not recorded which).

The chain joins TRBV20-1 to TRBJ2-5; D possibly matches TRBD1 or TRBD2 (5 bases each). CDR3 length: 13 amino acids. V lost 6 bases and J 0 bases, leaving 11 bases between the germline ends. CDR1 is DFQATT and CDR2 is SNEGSKA in the germline V gene (reference sequence). CDR3 nucleotide sequence: TGCAGTGCAACGGGACGGAACCAAGAGACCCAGTACTTC. This sequence encodes CSATGRNQETQYF.

This clonotype occurred a few times. The chain recombines TRBV20-1 with TRBJ2-2; D is unclear. Per germline, CDR1 DFQATT and CDR2 SNEGSKA (reference sequence). CDR3 length: 10 residues. The V and J ends lost 5 bases and 8 bases respectively, with 6 bases between them. CDR3 sequence reads: CSAFAGELFF. In DNA, the CDR3 is TGCAGTGCTTTTGCGGGGGAGCTGTTTTTT.

This clonotype was counted between two and nine times. The chain links TRBV7-8 to TRBJ1-1, with D unclear. The length of the CDR3 is 17 residues. V was shortened by 5 bases and J by 5 bases, with 24 bases between the two germline ends. CDR1 is SGHVS and CDR2 is FQNEAQ in the germline V gene. The CDR3 region is CASSPGANPNWETEAFF. The CDR3 coding sequence is TGTGCCAGCAGCCCAGGCGCGAACCCGAACTGGGAAACTGAAGCTTTCTTT.

The genes are TRBV5-1 and TRBJ1-3; TRBD1 might be the D (5 bases). Germline V CDR1 and CDR2: SGHRS, YFSETQ. V was pared by 4 bases and J by 3 bases, with 14 bases between. The CDR3 sequence is 15 residues long. CDR3 amino acids: CASSPLDNDGNTIYF. The CDR3 region has the DNA TGCGCCAGCAGCCCATTGGACAACGATGGAAACACCATATATTTT.

The chain links TRBV5-6 to TRBJ1-1; TRBD1 matches at 8 bases. The CDR3 covers 17 residues. In germline, CDR1 is SGHDT, CDR2 YYEEEE. V shed 0 bases and J 1 base; nucleotides not matched to a gene: 8. CDR3 protein: CASSLDKTGEWNTEAFF. The CDR3 DNA follows: TGTGCCAGCAGCTTGGACAAGACAGGGGAATGGAACACTGAAGCTTTCTTT.

The chain is built from TRBV5-1 and TRBJ1-1, with D unclear. Trimming left V 4 bases short and J 7 bases short, with 14 bases between. This CDR3 contains 13 residues. Germline assignment: CDR1 SGHRS and CDR2 YFSETQ. The CDR3 here is CASSDLGPYEAFF. CDR3 nucleotides: TGCGCCAGCAGCGACCTCGGACCGTATGAAGCTTTCTTT.

The CDR3 coding sequence is TGTGCCAGCAGCTTGAGACCCCGTGTCAATCAGCCCCAGCATTTT. Protein: CASSLRPRVNQPQHF. The chain carries TRBV5-5 and TRBJ1-5; D not resolved. Trimming removed 1 base from V and 3 bases from J, with 11 bases in between. Germline lookup yields CDR1 SGHKS and CDR2 YYEKEE (reference sequence). This CDR3 has 15 amino acids.

Worth noting for this clonotype: Being one base from a much bigger clone, this may be a read error. The rearrangement links TRBV5-5 to TRBJ1-1; D is undetermined. The CDR3 length is 11 residues. Germline V CDR1 and CDR2: SGHKS, YYEKEE (reference sequence). The CDR3 reads CAISLNTEAFF. CDR3 nucleotides: TGTGCCATCAGCTTGAACACTGAAGCTTTCTTT.

The chain employs TRBV5-6 and TRBJ1-2; TRBD1 is a possible D gene (6 bases). This CDR3 is built from 16 residues. Germline V lookup: CDR1 SGHDT, CDR2 YYEEEE. The V end was cut by 4 bases, the J end by 7 bases, with 23 bases between. CDR3 residues: CASSPWGGTKASGYTF. DNA of the CDR3: TGTGCCAGCAGCCCATGGGGAGGGACAAAGGCTTCTGGCTACACCTTC.

This clonotype was observed many times. The chain has TRBV5-6 and TRBJ2-2; the D is unclear. The CDR3 has 14 amino acids. Trimming took 0 bases from V and 5 from J, leaving 8 bases between them. CDR1 and CDR2 from the germline V gene are SGHDT and YYEEEE. The CDR3 coding sequence is TGTGCCAGCAGCTTGGTTAGGAGAACCGGGGAGCTGTTTTTT. Amino acids: CASSLVRRTGELFF. Drawing the rest from reference TRBV5-6 and TRBJ2-2, the complete variable domain is DAGVTQSPTHLIKTRGQQVTLRCSPKSGHDTVSWYQQALGQGPQFIFQYYEEEERQRGNFPDRFSGHQFPNYSSELNVNALLLGDSALYLCASSLVRRTGELFFGEGSRLTVL.

J is TRBJ1-1 and V is TRBV19, with D unclear. From germline, CDR1 is LNHDA and CDR2 SQIVND (reference sequence). The CDR3 covers 12 residues. V dropped 7 bases and J dropped 1 base, with 7 bases sitting between them. The DNA for the CDR3 is TGTGCCAGTATGCACGAGAACACTGAAGCTTTCTTT. This gives the protein CASMHENTEAFF.